This T cell receptor beta chain stems from a study of CD8+ T cells in alopecia areata. Peripheral blood and lesional scalp punch biopsies were taken from alopecia areata patients. This clone appeared many times. RNA, once extracted, was reverse transcribed into cDNA for use as the sequencing template. Sequencing was performed with immunoSEQ multiplex PCR; in TCRdb, only in-frame clones are kept and a portion is missing. The table lists some 130,000 clones, about 47% of them singletons. Trimming took off 5 bases at V and 0 bases at J, with 14 bases between the two ends. The CDR3 has 16 residues. CDR1 is SGHVS, CDR2 FQNEAQ, per germline.

This TCR was recovered from a human donor with alopecia areata. The sample here was CD8+ T cells sorted from blood, taken at week 0. V and J are TRBV7-8 and TRBJ1-5; D remains ambiguous. The CDR3 DNA is TGTGCCAGCAGCCTTAGACGGGTGAATAGCAATCAGCCCCAGCATTTT. Its translation: CASSLRRVNSNQPQHF. The full variable domain, with the rest looked up from reference TRBV7-8 and TRBJ1-5, is GAGVSQSPRYKVAKRGQDVALRCDPISGHVSLFWYQQALGQGPEFLTYFQNEAQLDKSGLPSDRFFAERPEGSVSTLKIQRTQQEDSAVYLCASSLRRVNSNQPQHFGDGTRLSIL.